What follows are 24 T cell receptor beta chains derived from one specimen sequenced in a study of T cell responses to AZD1222 COVID-19 vaccine. TCRdb's table, derived via immunoSEQ multiplex PCR, lists solely in-frame clones and lacks some. The data show approximately 170,000 clones, approximately 90% seen once. Sample: peripheral blood, taken on day 0 of AZD1222 vaccination. The origin of the receptors is an adult in good health.

This rearrangement joins TRBV30 to TRBJ1-3; no definite D call. Germline CDR1 reads GTSNPN; CDR2 reads SVGIG (reference sequence). V dropped 2 bases and J dropped 4 bases, with 15 bases sitting between them. The CDR3 is 15 amino acids. The CDR3 DNA follows: TGTGCCTGGAGTCCACCCGGGATCTACGGAAACACCATATATTTT. It is translated as CAWSPPGIYGNTIYF.

The gene calls are TRBV6-5 and TRBJ1-6; D is ambiguous. With 2 bases removed from V and 13 bases from J, the gap between germline ends came to 12 bases. This CDR3 is 13 amino acids long. Per the germline V gene, CDR1 is MNHEY and CDR2 is SVGAGI. The CDR3 loop reads CASSYLSLGPLHF. The CDR3 DNA is TGTGCCAGCAGTTACCTTAGTTTAGGGCCCCTCCACTTT.

The chain links TRBV10-3 to TRBJ1-2; D is possibly TRBD1 (6 bases). The ends were cut back, 0 bases at V and 1 base at J, with 12 bases in the middle. The CDR3 spans 16 residues. Germline lookup yields CDR1 ENHRY and CDR2 SYGVKD. Written as DNA, the CDR3 is TGTGCCATCAGTGAGTCGAGGACAGCTAGTAACTATGGCTACACCTTC. This codes for CAISESRTASNYGYTF.

This clone was found a few times. This sequence joins TRBV11-2 and TRBJ2-3, with D tentatively TRBD2 (5 bases). This CDR3 is 14 amino acids long. V lost 8 bases and J lost 1, with 13 bases in between. Germline CDR1 SGHAT, CDR2 FQNNGV. The CDR3: CASARTYGTDTQYF. CDR3 sequence (DNA): TGTGCCAGCGCCCGGACTTACGGCACAGATACGCAGTATTTT.

V usage is TRBV19 and J usage is TRBJ1-5; D is unclear. CDR1 and CDR2 from the germline V gene are LNHDA and SQIVND (reference sequence). This CDR3 is 13 amino acids long. V was trimmed by 5 bases and J by 6 bases, leaving 11 bases between them. The DNA for the CDR3 is TGTGCCAGTAGTCCAGCCCCTCGTCAGCCCCAGCATTTT. Its translation is CASSPAPRQPQHF.

The chain links TRBV6-1 to TRBJ1-3; D not certain. Trimming left V 0 bases short and J 2 bases short, with 11 bases between. Germline V gene sequence: CDR1 MNHNS, CDR2 SASEGT. The CDR3 totals 16 residues. The CDR3 DNA reads as TGTGCCAGCAGTGAAGCGCTCCGCGGCCCTGGAAACACCATATATTTT. It codes for CASSEALRGPGNTIYF.

The chain joins TRBV10-2 to TRBJ2-1; 9 bases fit TRBD1. Germline V gene data show CDR1 as WSHSY and CDR2 as SAAADI. The trim removed 7 bases at V and 7 bases at J, leaving 11 bases unmatched. The CDR3 spans 15 residues. The chain's CDR3 is CASTSLTGGVNEQFF. The CDR3 coding sequence is TGCGCCAGCACCTCCCTAACAGGGGGCGTGAATGAGCAGTTCTTC.

The chain carries TRBV6-5 and TRBJ2-5; a possible D gene is TRBD1 (6 bases). V was clipped by 5 bases and J by 4 bases, with 17 bases between them. The germline V gene has CDR1 MNHEY and CDR2 SVGAGI. This CDR3 spans 15 amino acids. The CDR3 sequence is CASSPSRGRGETQYF. The CDR3 DNA reads TGTGCCAGCAGTCCCTCGCGTGGCAGGGGAGAGACCCAGTACTTC.

The V call is TRBV5-1, the J call TRBJ2-7, with 9 bases identical to TRBD2. The germline V gene has CDR1 SGHRS and CDR2 YFSETQ. With 4 bases clipped from V and 0 bases from J, the junction kept 8 bases outside the gene matches. CDR3 size: 16 residues. The CDR3 here is CASSASSGTGSYEQYF. As DNA, the CDR3 is TGCGCCAGCAGCGCTTCTAGCGGGACCGGCTCCTACGAGCAGTACTTC.

The rearrangement links TRBV27 to TRBJ2-1; weak D call: TRBD2 (6 bases). The CDR3 is 13 residues long. CDR1 and CDR2 (germline): MNHEY, SMNVEV (reference sequence). Deletions cut 5 bases from V and 5 bases from J, with 10 bases between. The CDR3 loop is CASSPSGDNEQFF. The DNA for the CDR3 is TGTGCCAGCAGTCCCTCGGGGGACAATGAGCAGTTCTTC.

The rearrangement joins TRBV28 to TRBJ2-7; possible D gene TRBD2, 5 bases. This CDR3 spans 15 amino acids. V was trimmed by 4 bases and J by 3 bases, leaving 16 bases between them. Germline CDR1 MDHEN, CDR2 SYDVKM. The CDR3 region has the DNA TGTGCCAGCAGTTCCGGACTCCTAGGACTCTACGAGCAGTACTTC. This encodes CASSSGLLGLYEQYF.

DNA for the CDR3: TGCGCCAGCAGTTTTCTAGCGGGGGACAATGAGCAGTTCTTC. Amino acids: CASSFLAGDNEQFF. The chain employs TRBV5-1 and TRBJ2-1; TRBD2 matches at 10 bases. Trimming cost V 5 bases and J 5 bases; bases outside gene matches: 4. The germline gives CDR1 SGHRS, CDR2 YFSETQ. The CDR3 runs 14 residues.

This sequence joins TRBV5-4 and TRBJ1-1; no reliable D call. This CDR3 comprises 12 residues. The V gene's germline CDR1 is SGHNT and CDR2 YYREEE (reference sequence). Trimming pared 5 bases from V and 3 bases from J, leaving 8 bases between. The CDR3, as DNA: TGTGCCAGCAGTTTTGGGCACACTGAAGCTTTCTTT. Translating it yields CASSFGHTEAFF.

The rearrangement uses TRBV28 and TRBJ2-2; 11 positions agree with TRBD2. The CDR3 runs to 17 residues. Germline CDR1 MDHEN, CDR2 SYDVKM. The V segment lost 3 bases and the J segment 1 base; nucleotides outside the gene matches: 4. The CDR3 sequence is CASSFPTSGRNTGELFF. The CDR3 DNA reads as TGTGCCAGCAGTTTCCCTACTAGCGGGAGGAACACCGGGGAGCTGTTTTTT.

The chain carries TRBV2 and TRBJ2-5; tentatively, D is TRBD1 (5 bases). The CDR3 has 14 amino acids. Germline CDR1 reads SNHLY; CDR2 reads FYNNEI. The V end lost 4 bases, the J end lost 5 bases, and 14 bases lay between the germline ends. In nucleotides, the CDR3 is TGTGCCAGCAGTGTTGGCCAGGGCTCCGAGACCCAGTACTTC. The encoded protein is CASSVGQGSETQYF.

There are a few counts of this clone. Here the CDR3 reads CAIGQGDQPQHF. The CDR3 coding sequence is TGTGCCATCGGACAGGGGGATCAGCCCCAGCATTTT. V gene TRBV10-3 combines with J gene TRBJ1-5; 10 nucleotides match TRBD1. This CDR3 is built from 12 residues. J lost 5 bases, V lost 8 bases, and 0 bases had no gene match. Germline assignment: CDR1 ENHRY and CDR2 SYGVKD.

The V and J genes are TRBV28 and TRBJ2-7; 7 nucleotides align to TRBD2. The V and J ends lost 5 bases and 4 bases, in that order; junction bases with no gene match: 11. The length of the CDR3 is 15 residues. The germline V gene encodes CDR1 MDHEN and CDR2 SYDVKM. The CDR3 region is CASSPPGTNRYEQYF. The CDR3 DNA follows: TGTGCCAGCAGTCCCCCAGGGACTAACCGGTACGAGCAGTACTTC.

The chain carries TRBV28 and TRBJ2-3; D ambiguous. The CDR3 is made up of 12 amino acids. CDR1 MDHEN and CDR2 SYDVKM come from the germline V gene. Between the trimmed V and J ends, which lost 6 bases and 3 bases, there was a span of 7 bases. The CDR3 DNA follows: TGTGCCAGCAGAGGTACAACAGATACGCAGTATTTT. Translating gives CASRGTTDTQYF.

The chain recombines TRBV19 with TRBJ2-7; 14 bases line up with TRBD2. The ends lost 2 bases at V and 3 bases at J; junction bases unmatched: 12. The CDR3 loop spans 19 amino acids. Germline values: CDR1 LNHDA, CDR2 SQIVND (reference sequence). CDR3 loop: CASSIPGLAGVPPLYEQYF. In DNA form, the CDR3 reads TGTGCCAGTAGTATACCGGGACTAGCGGGAGTCCCCCCCCTCTACGAGCAGTACTTC.

The chain employs TRBV7-3 and TRBJ2-5, with 14 bases aligning to TRBD2. Germline CDR1 SGHTA, CDR2 FQGTGA. V lost 5 bases to trimming and J lost 4 bases; unmatched junction nucleotides: 9. The CDR3 runs 17 residues. The CDR3 loop is CASSPGLAGVGRETQYF. As DNA, the CDR3 is TGTGCCAGCAGCCCGGGACTAGCGGGAGTGGGGCGAGAGACCCAGTACTTC.

The chain recombines TRBV7-3 with TRBJ2-2; 15 bases are a match to TRBD2. V dropped 3 bases and J dropped 2; count of bases not matched to a gene: 4. This CDR3 is 18 amino acids long. Germline V gives CDR1 SGHTA, CDR2 FQGTGA. The CDR3 DNA reads TGTGCCAGCAGCTTGGGGGGACTAGCGGGAGGAAACACCGGGGAGCTGTTTTTT. This translates into CASSLGGLAGGNTGELFF.

This chain connects TRBV2 to TRBJ2-1; a weak D match, TRBD1 (8 bases). CDR1 SNHLY and CDR2 FYNNEI come from the germline V gene. Trimming cost V 6 bases and J 8 bases, with 20 bases left between them. The CDR3 contains 15 residues. CDR3 in DNA: TGTGCCAGCAGCACCCGGGACACAGGGGGGGATGAGCAGTTCTTC. It translates to CASSTRDTGGDEQFF.

The rearrangement links TRBV3-1 (or the pseudogene TRBV3-2) to TRBJ2-7, with 10 bases fitting TRBD1. Germline V gene sequence: CDR1 LGHDT, CDR2 YNNKEL (reference sequence). The CDR3 runs 15 residues. V lost 4 bases and J lost 7; bases outside the gene matches: 10. In nucleotides, the CDR3 is TGTGCCAGCAGCCCTCGACAGGGGGCCCTTTGGGAGCAGTACTTC. It codes for CASSPRQGALWEQYF.

The genes are TRBV4-1 and TRBJ2-1, with 13 bases identical to TRBD2. The junction had 8 bases not matched to a gene; V was cut back by 4 bases and J by 14 bases. The CDR3 sequence is 14 residues long. Germline V CDR1 and CDR2: MGHRA, YSYEKL. This chain's CDR3 is CASSPTSGRAEEFF. As DNA, the CDR3 is TGCGCCAGCAGCCCAACTAGCGGGAGGGCCGAGGAGTTCTTC.